The 5 T cell receptor beta chains in this list originate from one sample, sequenced in a study of T cell changes during pregnancy in multiple sclerosis. Repertoires were generated with immunoSEQ multiplex PCR, while TCRdb's copy carries only in-frame clones and drops some. This sample carries about 56,000 clones, around nine tenths of them seen once, and the ten largest clones take more than 0.3%. The source material was CD4+ T cells from peripheral blood mononuclear cells, sampled in the third trimester of pregnancy. The receptor set was obtained from a female donor with multiple sclerosis, enrolled in a pregnancy study.

This chain connects TRBV18 to TRBJ1-2, with D unclear. Trimming took off 3 bases at V and 0 bases at J, with 8 bases between the two ends. CDR3 size: 14 residues. The germline gives CDR1 KGHSH, CDR2 LQKENI. CDR3 nucleotide sequence: TGTGCCAGCTCACCCGACGGAGCTAACTATGGCTACACCTTC. It specifies CASSPDGANYGYTF.

CDR3: CASSLVYSGNTIYF. The CDR3 bases are TGTGCCAGCAGCTTGGTCTACTCTGGAAACACCATATATTTT. The chain is built from TRBV5-8 and TRBJ1-3, with D uncertain. CDR1 SGHTS and CDR2 YDEGEE come from the germline V gene. The CDR3 runs to 14 residues. V was cut by 0 bases and J by 0 bases, with 4 bases left in between.

The rearrangement joins TRBV25-1 to TRBJ2-2, with D perhaps TRBD1 (6 bases). CDR3 length: 13 residues. V was trimmed by 8 bases and J by 4 bases, leaving 11 bases between them. Germline CDR1 reads MGHDK; CDR2 reads SYGVNS. CDR3 residues: CASHGQSTGELFF. In DNA, the CDR3 is TGTGCCAGCCACGGACAGAGCACCGGGGAGCTGTTTTTT.

The J gene is TRBJ2-7, the V gene TRBV7-6, with D possibly being TRBD1 (6 bases). V was clipped by 5 bases and J by 3 bases, with 8 bases between them. The CDR3 consists of 12 residues. Germline V gene sequence: CDR1 SGHVS, CDR2 FNYEAQ. CDR3 DNA: TGTGCCAGCAGCCAGGACAGCTACGAGCAGTACTTC. Its protein product is CASSQDSYEQYF.

The chain has TRBV18 and TRBJ1-1; D is perhaps TRBD1 (5 bases). Trimming pared 6 bases from V and 1 base from J, leaving 9 bases between. The CDR3 is made up of 13 amino acids. Germline lookup yields CDR1 KGHSH and CDR2 LQKENI. The CDR3 DNA is TGTGCCAGCTCCATCGGGGGGAACACTGAAGCTTTCTTT. Translated, it gives CASSIGGNTEAFF.